This T cell receptor beta chain emerged from a study of cytomegalovirus exposure and HLA in healthy donors. Study at large: Early released data had tens of millions of unique TCRs, all coming from HLA-typed donors. Points from the study as a whole: Clonal expansion was found to be greater in HLA-associated TCR beta chains than in equally common others in a later analysis. Specific recognition of CMV antigens was confirmed in vitro for three chains (all CMV-associated). According to a later analysis, most TCR beta chains associated with CMV appeared HLA-restricted.

The CDR3 extends over 14 amino acids. CDR1 and CDR2 from the germline V gene are PRHDT and FYEKMQ (reference sequence). Trimming stripped 5 bases from V and 4 bases from J, with 12 bases between. As concerns this clone: Its antigen is undetermined.

In the PCR, 60 Vbeta and 13 Jbeta primers were used. Clones were sequenced by immunoSEQ multiplex PCR, and TCRdb holds only the in-frame ones, with some missing. The sample has tens of thousands of clones; 75% to 80% are singletons. What was sequenced was PBMCs. V is TRBV13 and J is TRBJ1-5; D is possibly TRBD1 (6 bases). The sequence was collected from a man in his late teens or twenties in good health and CMV-seropositive. CDR3: CASSNGGRNQPQHF. The CDR3 DNA sequence: TGTGCCAGCAGCAATGGGGGCAGGAATCAGCCCCAGCATTTT.